What follows is one T cell receptor (beta chain) and its context. Method: immunoSEQ multiplex PCR; TCRdb's copy keeps in-frame clones and lacks some. The sample carries 150,000 to 200,000 clones, approximately 88% recorded once. Germline CDR1 LGHDT, CDR2 YNNKEL (reference sequence). V dropped 1 base and J dropped 2 bases, with 5 bases sitting between them. The CDR3 is 13 amino acids. The sample comes from a study of blood T cell repertoires in COVID-19. Study context: The origin of the acute and convalescent COVID-19 samples was the United States, Italy and Spain.

The gene calls are TRBV3-1 (or the pseudogene TRBV3-2) and TRBJ1-1; D is unclear. What was sequenced was peripheral blood. This clonotype was sampled from an older woman with acute or convalescent COVID-19. CDR3 region: CASSQGRNTEAFF. CDR3 DNA: TGTGCCAGCAGCCAAGGTCGTAACACTGAAGCTTTCTTT.